This T cell receptor beta chain is drawn from a study of cytomegalovirus exposure and HLA in healthy donors. Study-wide findings and caveats: Analysis performed later showed TCR beta chains linked to HLA being more clonally expanded than equally common others. Associated with cytomegalovirus, according to the listing, were 164 TCR beta chains.

Primers included in the PCR were 60 Vbeta and 13 Jbeta primers. The assay was immunoSEQ multiplex PCR, and TCRdb's table has in-frame clones only and misses some. In the table there are around 150,000 clones, 60% to 80% of which are singletons. Comments on this clone: Its cognate antigen is unknown.

The length of the CDR3 is 15 residues. The germline V gene has CDR1 SGHNT and CDR2 YYREEE (reference sequence). V lost 3 bases, J lost 5 bases, and 15 bases lay in between. Sequencing input: PBMCs. The TCR comes from a woman aged 25 to 39 in good health and CMV-seronegative. The chain links TRBV5-4 to TRBJ2-1; D gene uncertain. CDR3 sequence reads: CASSSAKNADNEQFF. Written as DNA, the CDR3 is TGTGCCAGCAGCTCCGCAAAGAACGCGGACAATGAGCAGTTCTTC.